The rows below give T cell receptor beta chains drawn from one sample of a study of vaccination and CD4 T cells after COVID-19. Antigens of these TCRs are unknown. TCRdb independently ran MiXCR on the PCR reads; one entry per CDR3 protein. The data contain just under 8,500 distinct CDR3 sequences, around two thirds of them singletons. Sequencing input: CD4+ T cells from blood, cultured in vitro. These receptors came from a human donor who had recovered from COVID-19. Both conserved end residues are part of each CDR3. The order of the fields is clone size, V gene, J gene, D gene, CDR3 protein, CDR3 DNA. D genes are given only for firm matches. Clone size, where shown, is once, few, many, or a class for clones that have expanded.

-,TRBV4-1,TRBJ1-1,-,CASSQVPANTEAFF,TGCGCCAGCAGCCAAGTTCCAGCGAACACTGAAGCTTTCTTT
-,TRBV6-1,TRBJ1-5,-,CASSGGTGSGRPDSNQPQHF,TGTGCCAGCAGTGGTGGGACCGGATCGGGGCGTCCGGATAGCAATCAGCCCCAGCATTTT
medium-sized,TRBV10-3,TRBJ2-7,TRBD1,CAISGYYDRGRFEQYF,TGTGCCATCAGTGGATACTACGACAGGGGGCGATTCGAGCAGTACTTC
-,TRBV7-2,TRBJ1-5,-,CASSSREEQPQHF,TGTGCCAGCAGCTCAAGGGAGGAACAGCCCCAGCATTTT
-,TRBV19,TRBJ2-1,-,CASSKVAATYNEQFF,TGTGCCAGTAGTAAAGTGGCGGCCACCTACAATGAGCAGTTCTTC
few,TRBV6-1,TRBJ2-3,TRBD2,CASSWTSGTSTDTQYF,TGTGCCAGCAGCTGGACTAGCGGGACTAGCACAGATACGCAGTATTTT
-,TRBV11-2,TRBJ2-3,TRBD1,CASSSRTGATDTQYF,TGTGCCAGCAGCTCCCGGACAGGGGCCACAGATACGCAGTATTTT
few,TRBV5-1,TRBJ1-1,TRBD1,CASSSTQGVARTEAFF,TGCGCCAGCAGCTCTACTCAGGGGGTCGCGAGAACTGAAGCTTTCTTT
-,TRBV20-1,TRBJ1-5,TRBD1,CSATDRAARQPQHF,TGCAGTGCGACCGACAGGGCCGCTCGACAGCCCCAGCATTTT
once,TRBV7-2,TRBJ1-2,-,CASSSQAGTEYGYTF,TGTGCCAGCAGCTCACAAGCCGGGACGGAATATGGCTACACCTTC
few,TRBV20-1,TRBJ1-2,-,CSARKGGPSDGYTF,TGCAGTGCTAGAAAGGGGGGCCCTTCGGATGGCTACACCTTC
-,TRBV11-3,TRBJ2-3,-,CASSLYGDSTDTQYF,TGTGCCAGCAGCTTATACGGGGACAGCACAGATACGCAGTATTTT
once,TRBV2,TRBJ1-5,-,CASVIGPDNQPQHF,TGTGCCAGCGTTATCGGGCCGGATAATCAGCCCCAGCATTTT
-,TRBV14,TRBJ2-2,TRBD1,CASRDRGYTGELFF,TGTGCCAGCCGTGACAGGGGATACACCGGGGAGCTGTTTTTT
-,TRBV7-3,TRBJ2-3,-,CASSLGQGRTDTQYF,TGTGCCAGCAGCTTAGGGCAGGGCCGCACAGATACGCAGTATTTT
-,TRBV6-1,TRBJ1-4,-,CASRTATKGEKLFF,TGTGCCAGCAGAACTGCTACAAAGGGGGAAAAACTGTTTTTT
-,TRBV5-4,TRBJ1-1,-,CASSTPRASTEAFF,TGTGCCAGCAGCACTCCCCGGGCAAGCACTGAAGCTTTCTTT
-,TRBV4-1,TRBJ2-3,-,CASSQVGGPTDTQYF,TGCGCCAGCAGCCAAGTAGGGGGACCTACAGATACGCAGTATTTT
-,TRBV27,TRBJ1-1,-,CASRNSKNTEAFF,TGTGCCAGCAGGAACAGCAAGAACACTGAAGCTTTCTTT
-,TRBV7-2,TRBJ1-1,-,CASSFRRPSEKGNTEAFF,TGTGCCAGCAGCTTTAGGCGACCATCGGAGAAGGGGAACACTGAAGCTTTCTTT
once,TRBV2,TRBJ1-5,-,CASSERVSNQPQHF,TGTGCCAGCAGTGAAAGGGTAAGCAATCAGCCCCAGCATTTT
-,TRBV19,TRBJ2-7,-,CASSRSNSYEQYF,TGTGCCAGTAGCAGGTCTAACTCCTACGAGCAGTACTTC
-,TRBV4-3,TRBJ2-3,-,CASSQESTDTQYF,TGCGCCAGCAGCCAAGAGAGCACAGATACGCAGTATTTT
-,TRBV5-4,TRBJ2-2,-,CASSSPPARGKTGELFF,TGTGCCAGCAGCTCCCCGCCGGCCAGGGGTAAGACCGGGGAGCTGTTTTTT
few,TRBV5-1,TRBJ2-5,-,CASSTGGGAIETQYF,TGCGCCAGCAGTACGGGTGGGGGGGCCATCGAGACCCAGTACTTC
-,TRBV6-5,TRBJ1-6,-,CASSYSNGGGSRSPLHF,TGTGCCAGCAGTTACTCAAACGGTGGGGGAAGTCGTTCACCCCTCCACTTT
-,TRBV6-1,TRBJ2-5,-,CVSSPGRGYQETQYF,TGTGTCAGCAGTCCAGGTCGTGGGTACCAAGAGACCCAGTACTTC
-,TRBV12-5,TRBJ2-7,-,CASGLALGPGYEQYF,TGTGCTAGTGGTTTGGCTTTGGGACCTGGGTACGAGCAGTACTTC
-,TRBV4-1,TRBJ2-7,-,CASSQDRAGVYEQYF,TGCGCCAGCAGCCAAGATCGGGCAGGGGTCTACGAGCAGTACTTC
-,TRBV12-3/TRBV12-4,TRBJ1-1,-,CASLNIGNTEAFF,TGTGCCAGTCTGAACATAGGGAACACTGAAGCTTTCTTT
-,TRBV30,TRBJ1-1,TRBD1,CAWSKGQGDPRNTEAFF,TGTGCCTGGAGTAAGGGACAGGGGGATCCCAGGAACACTGAAGCTTTCTTT